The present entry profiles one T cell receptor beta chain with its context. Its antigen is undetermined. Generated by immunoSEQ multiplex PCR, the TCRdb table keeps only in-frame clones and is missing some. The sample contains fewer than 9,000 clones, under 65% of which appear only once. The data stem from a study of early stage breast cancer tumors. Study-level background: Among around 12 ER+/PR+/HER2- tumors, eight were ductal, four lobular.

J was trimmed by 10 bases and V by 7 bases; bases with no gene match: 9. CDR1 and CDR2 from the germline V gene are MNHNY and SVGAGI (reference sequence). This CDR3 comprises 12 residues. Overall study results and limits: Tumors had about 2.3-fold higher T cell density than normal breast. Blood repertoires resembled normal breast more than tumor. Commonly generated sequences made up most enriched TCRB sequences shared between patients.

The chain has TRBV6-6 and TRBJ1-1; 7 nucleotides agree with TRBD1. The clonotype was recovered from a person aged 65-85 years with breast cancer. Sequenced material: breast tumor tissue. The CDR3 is CASKSWDSGAFF. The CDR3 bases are TGTGCCAGCAAATCCTGGGACAGCGGAGCTTTCTTT.